The present T cell receptor beta chain was sequenced within a study of blood T cell repertoires in COVID-19. Those who participated ranged in age from roughly 18 to 89 years and resided in approximately 26 US areas. Cohort allocation depended upon clinical history that participants reported. Produced via immunoSEQ multiplex PCR; TCRdb's table is partial and in-frame only. The sample has approximately 220,000 clones; under 90% are singletons. This CDR3 contains 18 residues. V lost 8 bases to trimming and J lost 0 bases; unmatched junction nucleotides: 15. Germline assignment: CDR1 MDHEN and CDR2 SYDVKM.

The rearrangement uses TRBV28 and TRBJ1-5, with TRBD1 matching over 8 bases. The sequence derives from a woman between 50 and 59 years old who had been exposed to COVID-19. Source material: PBMCs or T cells enriched from blood (not recorded which). The CDR3 nucleotides read TGTGCCAGCTCTGGGGAACCGGGACAGGTAAATAGCAATCAGCCCCAGCATTTT. Translation gives CASSGEPGQVNSNQPQHF. Variable domain in full (rest from reference TRBV28 and TRBJ1-5): DVKVTQSSRYLVKRTGEKVFLECVQDMDHENMFWYRQDPGLGLRLIYFSYDVKMKEKGDIPEGYSVSREKKERFSLILESASTNQTSMYLCASSGEPGQVNSNQPQHFGDGTRLSIL.